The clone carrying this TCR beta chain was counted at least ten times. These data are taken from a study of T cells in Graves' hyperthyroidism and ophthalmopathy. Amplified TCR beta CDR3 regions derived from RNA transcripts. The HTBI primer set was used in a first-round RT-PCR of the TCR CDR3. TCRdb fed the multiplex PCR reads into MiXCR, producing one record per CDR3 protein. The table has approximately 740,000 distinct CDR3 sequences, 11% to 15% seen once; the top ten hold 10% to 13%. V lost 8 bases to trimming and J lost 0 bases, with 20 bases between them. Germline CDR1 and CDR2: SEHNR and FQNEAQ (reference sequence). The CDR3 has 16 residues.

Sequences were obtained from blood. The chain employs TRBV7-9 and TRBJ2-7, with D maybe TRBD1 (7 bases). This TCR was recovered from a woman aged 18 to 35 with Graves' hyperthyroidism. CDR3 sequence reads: CASAPYGGGLSYEQYF. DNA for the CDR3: TGTGCCAGCGCCCCTTATGGAGGGGGCCTCTCCTACGAGCAGTACTTC.